The source of this TCR beta chain is a study of blood T cells in healthy people across ages. Through a sample-barcoded 5' primer and a J-beta primer mix, a second PCR was run for roughly 6 to 11 cycles. TCRdb re-derived calls from the 5' RACE reads in MiXCR, one entry per CDR3 protein. The table lists 630,000 or so distinct CDR3 sequences, approximately 31% of them singletons. This clonotype was detected ten times or more. CDR3 length: 16 amino acids. Trimming removed 5 bases at V and 0 bases at J, with 14 bases between. Germline V lookup: CDR1 MNHNS, CDR2 SASEGT. Source material: blood. The TCR was taken from a woman at least 80 years old in good health. This chain links TRBV6-1 with TRBJ2-4; TRBD1 might be the D (6 bases). Written as DNA, the CDR3 is TGTGCCAGCAGTCCAGACAGGACTCTAGCCAAAAACATTCAGTACTTC. Translated: CASSPDRTLAKNIQYF.